The next 23 T cell receptor beta chains were all read from a single sample in a study of blood T cell repertoires in COVID-19. Libraries were prepared by immunoSEQ multiplex PCR; TCRdb keeps only in-frame clonotypes and omits some of them. Of roughly 230,000 clones in the sample, 80% to 85% were seen once. Source material: PBMCs or T cells enriched from blood (not recorded which). These receptors were taken from a man aged 50-60 years who had recovered from COVID-19.

The DNA for the CDR3 is TGTGCCAGCAGCGGAAACCCCGGGACAGGGGTTTCTGGCTACACCTTC. Protein sequence: CASSGNPGTGVSGYTF. This chain joins TRBV5-4 and TRBJ1-2; 10 nucleotides align to TRBD1. CDR1 is SGHNT, CDR2 YYREEE, per germline (reference sequence). The ends lost 4 bases at V and 7 bases at J; junction bases unmatched: 13. The CDR3 sequence is 16 residues long.

This chain joins TRBV5-6 and TRBJ2-1; D perhaps matches TRBD2 (6 bases). This CDR3 comprises 13 residues. V was clipped by 7 bases and J by 8 bases, with 16 bases between them. Germline V lookup: CDR1 SGHDT, CDR2 YYEEEE. The CDR3 protein is CASRGGALDEQFF. For the CDR3, the DNA is TGTGCCAGCCGGGGCGGGGCTTTGGATGAGCAGTTCTTC.

V usage is TRBV19 and J usage is TRBJ1-5; 8 positions match TRBD1. Trimming at V came to 6 bases and at J to 4 bases, leaving 5 bases not matched to a gene. The germline CDR1 and CDR2 sequences are LNHDA and SQIVND (reference sequence). There are 14 residues in the CDR3. In DNA form, the CDR3 reads TGTGCCAGTAGACTCACAGGGGGTAATCAGCCCCAGCATTTT. Translated, it gives CASRLTGGNQPQHF.

The CDR3 here is CASSVGGSPLHF. As DNA, the CDR3 is TGTGCCAGCAGCGTCGGCGGCTCACCCCTCCACTTT. The chain has TRBV9 and TRBJ1-6; D not certain. The germline CDR1 and CDR2 sequences are SGDLS and YYNGEE. V gave up 2 bases and J gave up 10 bases, with 7 bases separating them. The CDR3 has 12 amino acids.

The rearrangement uses TRBV27 and TRBJ2-2, with 10 bases identical to TRBD2. Germline lookup yields CDR1 MNHEY and CDR2 SMNVEV (reference sequence). The V segment lost 6 bases and the J segment 8 bases; nucleotides outside the gene matches: 12. The CDR3 is 16 amino acids. The CDR3 nucleotides are TGTGCCAGCAGAGCCGCCGGGACTAGCGTATTTGGGGAGCTGTTTTTT. It is translated as CASRAAGTSVFGELFF.

This clone has only a few counts. The chain links TRBV11-2 to TRBJ1-2; D uncertain. This CDR3 has 15 residues. CDR1 and CDR2 from the germline V gene are SGHAT and FQNNGV. Trimming left V 2 bases short and J 2 bases short, with 12 bases between. The CDR3 region is CASSLSQIANYGYTF. The CDR3 DNA sequence: TGTGCCAGCAGCTTAAGCCAAATCGCGAACTATGGCTACACCTTC.

This clone appeared a few times. This chain uses TRBV28 with TRBJ2-7; tentative D call: TRBD2 (6 bases). CDR1 is MDHEN, CDR2 SYDVKM, per germline. The V and J ends lost 6 bases and 2 bases respectively, with 17 bases between them. This CDR3 region has 15 residues. In nucleotides, the CDR3 is TGTGCCAGCAGCCCCACGTGGAGGACTACCTACGAGCAGTACTTC. This codes for CASSPTWRTTYEQYF.

This clone was picked up one time. The chain couples TRBV7-9 to TRBJ2-1; TRBD2 agrees at 9 bases. CDR3 size: 15 residues. Germline V CDR1 and CDR2: SEHNR, FQNEAQ (reference sequence). J gave up 8 bases and V 0 bases, and 5 bases lay outside the gene matches. CDR3 region: CASSLALAGRDEQFF. In DNA, the CDR3 is TGTGCCAGCAGCTTAGCCCTAGCGGGGAGGGATGAGCAGTTCTTC.

The chain recombines TRBV3-1 (or the pseudogene TRBV3-2) with TRBJ2-2, with 10 positions matching TRBD2. The CDR3 has 16 residues. In germline, CDR1 is LGHDT, CDR2 YNNKEL (reference sequence). V lost 4 bases to trimming and J lost 4 bases; unmatched junction nucleotides: 6. CDR3 protein: CASSRKREGRTGELFF. The CDR3 DNA sequence: TGTGCCAGCAGCCGAAAGCGGGAGGGCCGCACCGGGGAGCTGTTTTTT.

This chain links TRBV4-3 with TRBJ2-7; 9 nucleotides match TRBD2. J gave up 5 bases and V 3 bases, and 11 bases lay outside the gene matches. Germline-derived CDR1 and CDR2 are LGHNA and YSLEER. The CDR3 has 16 residues. CDR3 in amino acids: CASSQLQGGRADEQYF. CDR3 DNA sequence: TGCGCCAGCAGCCAGCTGCAGGGCGGGAGGGCCGACGAGCAGTACTTC.

The chain employs TRBV6-5 and TRBJ1-6; D uncertain. The CDR3 runs to 14 residues. Trimming left V 0 bases short and J 7 bases short, with 7 bases between. CDR1 MNHEY and CDR2 SVGAGI come from the germline V gene. The CDR3 loop is CASSYSASNSPLHF. For the CDR3, the DNA is TGTGCCAGCAGTTACTCCGCAAGCAATTCACCCCTCCACTTT.

V and J are TRBV20-1 and TRBJ1-1, with D unclear. The CDR3 is 12 residues long. Trimming shortened V by 3 bases and J by 6 bases, and 11 bases separated the two germline ends. Looked up from germline, CDR1 is DFQATT and CDR2 is SNEGSKA (reference sequence). The DNA of the CDR3 is TGCAGTGCTAGTAACCGAGGTCCTGAAGCTTTCTTT. Amino acid sequence: CSASNRGPEAFF.

This chain links TRBV25-1 with TRBJ2-1; the match to TRBD2 covers 13 bases. The germline V gene has CDR1 MGHDK and CDR2 SYGVNS. The ends lost 5 bases at V and 8 bases at J; junction bases unmatched: 12. This CDR3 comprises 17 residues. The CDR3 DNA reads as TGTGCCAGCAGTCCGCCCCCGACTAGCGGGAGGTCGCATGAGCAGTTCTTC. This sequence encodes CASSPPPTSGRSHEQFF.

This chain links TRBV29-1 with TRBJ1-4; 7 bases agree with TRBD1. The CDR3 runs 14 residues. J was trimmed by 10 bases and V by 6 bases; bases with no gene match: 14. Germline CDR1 is SQVTM and CDR2 is ANQGSEA. The CDR3 nucleotides read TGCAGCGTAGAAACGACAGGGTCTCATGGAAAACTGTTTTTT. Residues: CSVETTGSHGKLFF.

The chain is built from TRBV14 and TRBJ1-6, with D possibly being TRBD1 (5 bases). The CDR3 extends over 14 amino acids. The germline CDR1 and CDR2 sequences are SGHDN and FVKESK. Trimming took 1 base from V and 8 from J, leaving 9 bases between them. The DNA of the CDR3 is TGTGCCAGCAGCCAAGGTCAGGGATATTCACCCCTCCACTTT. It encodes CASSQGQGYSPLHF.

This clone appeared once. The V and J genes are TRBV27 and TRBJ1-5; D remains ambiguous. Trimming took 3 bases from V and 4 from J, leaving 7 bases between them. The CDR3 totals 13 residues. Germline V gene lookup returns CDR1 MNHEY and CDR2 SMNVEV (reference sequence). CDR3 coding DNA: TGTGCCAGCAGTTTTGCGGGGAATCAGCCCCAGCATTTT. Translating gives CASSFAGNQPQHF.

The chain combines TRBV9 with TRBJ1-6; D is possibly TRBD1 (6 bases). This CDR3 has 13 residues. Germline values: CDR1 SGDLS, CDR2 YYNGEE. V was shortened by 7 bases and J by 13 bases, with 18 bases between the two germline ends. Here the CDR3 DNA reads TGTGCCAGCTCCGGCCAGGACAGCTTTCCCCTCCACTTT. Residues: CASSGQDSFPLHF.

The chain links TRBV7-3 to TRBJ2-1, with 7 nucleotides matching TRBD1. Unmatched junction bases numbered 6, after V lost 4 bases and J lost 3 bases. CDR1 SGHTA and CDR2 FQGTGA come from the germline V gene. This CDR3 is 15 amino acids long. In DNA form, the CDR3 reads TGTGCCAGCAGCTCCGACAGGGTGATCTACAATGAGCAGTTCTTC. This encodes CASSSDRVIYNEQFF.

The chain employs TRBV7-2 and TRBJ1-2, with 8 bases aligning to TRBD1. The CDR3 runs 14 residues. Trimming cost V 3 bases and J 8 bases; bases outside gene matches: 8. The germline V gene has CDR1 SGHTA and CDR2 FQGNSA. CDR3 bases: TGTGCCAGCAGCTTTGATCAGGGGGCGGGCGGCTACACCTTC. Amino acids: CASSFDQGAGGYTF.

This clone has a handful of counts. This rearrangement joins TRBV5-1 to TRBJ2-7; 8 bases align to TRBD2. With 1 base clipped from V and 3 bases from J, the junction kept 3 bases outside the gene matches. CDR1 and CDR2 from the germline V gene are SGHRS and YFSETQ. The length of the CDR3 is 14 residues. The CDR3 sequence: CASSLSGSVYEQYF. The CDR3 region has the DNA TGCGCCAGCAGCTTGAGCGGGAGTGTCTACGAGCAGTACTTC.

The CDR3 region has the DNA TGTGCCAGCAGCTTGGTCCGGGAACGGAGCACAGATACGCAGTATTTT. It yields the protein CASSLVRERSTDTQYF. The chain couples TRBV5-6 to TRBJ2-3, with a possible D match to TRBD2 (5 bases). This CDR3 is 16 amino acids long. Germline V gives CDR1 SGHDT, CDR2 YYEEEE. Trimming left V 0 bases short and J 0 bases short, with 11 bases between.

This chain connects TRBV18 to TRBJ1-1; D perhaps matches TRBD1 (5 bases). The V gene's germline CDR1 is KGHSH and CDR2 LQKENI. This CDR3 contains 11 residues. V shed 6 bases and J shed 6 bases, with 8 bases lying between them. The CDR3 loop reads CASSGGAEAFF. CDR3 nucleotides: TGTGCCAGCTCGGGGGGAGCTGAAGCTTTCTTT.

The chain couples TRBV19 to TRBJ2-2; D remains unclear. V lost 6 bases and J 1 base, leaving 18 bases between the germline ends. This CDR3 has 17 residues. Germline values: CDR1 LNHDA, CDR2 SQIVND (reference sequence). The CDR3 region is CASRTGMAGRNTGELFF. The DNA for the CDR3 is TGTGCCAGTAGAACCGGTATGGCAGGCCGGAACACCGGGGAGCTGTTTTTT.